What follows describes a single T cell receptor (beta chain). This entry belongs to a study of cytomegalovirus exposure and HLA in healthy donors. Overall study: The study placed about 86% of its roughly 400 genotyped donors in the Caucasian-associated ancestry cluster.

V was shortened by 2 bases and J by 4 bases, with 8 bases between the two germline ends. The germline V gene has CDR1 KGHSH and CDR2 LQKENI. The CDR3 length is 13 residues. Primers for the PCR totalled 60 Vbeta and 13 Jbeta. Only in-frame clones appear in the TCRdb table, and some are missing; sequencing was by immunoSEQ multiplex PCR. In the table there are approximately 210,000 clones, about 79% of which are singletons. This clonotype originated in a male donor in good health and CMV-seronegative. The material sequenced was PBMCs. This rearrangement joins TRBV18 to TRBJ2-5; D not certain. For the CDR3, the DNA is TGTGCCAGCTCACCAATTTCAGGAGAGACCCAGTACTTC. Its translation is CASSPISGETQYF. Filled out from reference TRBV18 and TRBJ2-5, the complete variable domain reads NAGVMQNPRHLVRRRGQEARLRCSPMKGHSHVYWYRQLPEEGLKFMVYLQKENIIDESGMPKERFSAEFPKEGPSILRIQQVVRGDSAAYFCASSPISGETQYFGPGTRLLVL.